This TCR beta chain was sequenced in a study of tumor-infiltrating lymphocytes in oesophageal squamous cell carcinoma. V was clipped by 1 base and J by 11 bases; unmatched bases: 11. The CDR3 covers 15 residues. Germline V gives CDR1 MNHEY, CDR2 SMNVEV (reference sequence). TCRdb itself ran the PCR reads through MiXCR, one entry per CDR3 protein. The table includes approximately 12,000 distinct CDR3 sequences, around 50% detected once. This clonotype was observed at least ten times. A single base separates this from a much larger clone, so it may be a read error. The chain uses TRBV27 and TRBJ2-5; 9 nucleotides align to TRBD2. The sequence came from a male donor with esophageal squamous cell carcinoma. Material: esophageal tumor tissue. The CDR3, as DNA: TGTGCCAGCAGTTTATTCAGCGGGAGGTGGAATGAGCAGTACTTC. Residues: CASSLFSGRWNEQYF.